The 20 T cell receptor beta chains listed next were all sequenced from one sample in a study of T-cell memory formation after mild COVID-19. TCRdb reprocessed the 5' RACE reads with MiXCR, giving one entry per CDR3 protein. The sample lists 200,000 to 250,000 distinct CDR3 sequences, just over 9.5% occurring once. The sequenced material came from PBMCs or a T cell subset sorted from them (not recorded which). The receptor set was obtained from a man aged 18 to 30 who had mild COVID-19 (a few samples of this study predate the infection). Cell type and time point are not known.

The table lists this clonotype with a few counts. V usage is TRBV29-1 and J usage is TRBJ2-1; TRBD2 matches at 7 bases. The trim removed 4 bases at V and 5 bases at J, leaving 5 bases unmatched. In germline, CDR1 is SQVTM, CDR2 ANQGSEA. The CDR3 totals 13 residues. The CDR3 region is CSVGAAGNNEQFF. In nucleotides, the CDR3 is TGCAGCGTTGGAGCAGCGGGGAACAATGAGCAGTTCTTC.

This clonotype was found a few times. This chain links TRBV29-1 with TRBJ1-3; TRBD1 is a possible D gene (5 bases). The length of the CDR3 is 14 residues. CDR1 is SQVTM, CDR2 ANQGSEA, per germline. V gave up 2 bases and J gave up 5 bases, with 13 bases separating them. This CDR3 reads CSVEQPGVRNTIYF. In DNA form, the CDR3 reads TGCAGCGTTGAACAACCGGGGGTACGAAACACCATATATTTT.

There are a few counts of this clonotype. The rearrangement links TRBV2 to TRBJ2-7; TRBD1 aligns across 10 bases. The trim removed 10 bases at V and 5 bases at J, leaving 5 bases unmatched. Germline V gene data show CDR1 as SNHLY and CDR2 as FYNNEI. The CDR3 runs to 12 residues. CDR3 nucleotides: TGTGCCACCAGACAGGGGGCCAACGAGCAGTACTTC. This encodes CATRQGANEQYF.

The chain carries TRBV12-3 or TRBV12-4 and TRBJ2-1; D remains ambiguous. The CDR3 sequence is 15 residues long. Trimming removed 7 bases at V and 2 bases at J, with 15 bases between. The CDR3 nucleotides read TGTGCCAGCACCCCTCACGGCGGCCCCTACAATGAGCAGTTCTTC. As protein: CASTPHGGPYNEQFF.

This clonotype was seen a few times. The rearrangement uses TRBV6-2 or TRBV6-3 and TRBJ1-2; D is unresolved. V was shortened by 6 bases and J by 2 bases, with 13 bases between the two germline ends. Germline CDR1 and CDR2: MNHEY and SVGEGT. The length of the CDR3 is 14 residues. The CDR3 nucleotides read TGTGCCAGCAGACCCGCAGCGGCGAACTATGGCTACACCTTC. Encoded protein: CASRPAAANYGYTF.

V gene TRBV6-5 combines with J gene TRBJ2-7; D perhaps matches TRBD1 (6 bases). The CDR3 contains 13 residues. Trimming took 4 bases from V and 7 from J, leaving 14 bases between them. Germline CDR1 and CDR2: MNHEY and SVGAGI. The CDR3 nucleotides read TGTGCCAGCAGTTCCCTACAGGGACGGGAGCAGTACGTC. Translation gives CASSSLQGREQYV.

This clonotype came up a few times. The chain carries TRBV7-3 and TRBJ1-4; 10 nucleotides line up with TRBD1. This CDR3 has 15 amino acids. CDR1 and CDR2 (germline): SGHTA, FQGTGA. The J segment lost 8 bases and the V segment lost 5 bases, leaving 8 bases of the junction unmatched. CDR3 sequence (DNA): TGTGCCAGCAGCCCCCGGGACAGGGGTGGAGAAAAACTGTTTTTT. It specifies CASSPRDRGGEKLFF.

This clonotype was found many times. This chain links TRBV5-4 with TRBJ2-7, with 9 bases identical to TRBD1. CDR3 length: 15 amino acids. The germline gives CDR1 SGHNT, CDR2 YYREEE (reference sequence). V was pared by 1 base and J by 4 bases, with 6 bases of the junction left unmatched. The CDR3 protein is CASSLLGQGSYEQYF. CDR3 in DNA: TGTGCCAGCAGCTTGTTGGGACAGGGTAGTTACGAGCAGTACTTC.

This clonotype was found a few times. The gene calls are TRBV18 and TRBJ1-6; D is perhaps TRBD1 (6 bases). Trimming pared 4 bases from V and 5 bases from J, leaving 18 bases between. In germline, CDR1 is KGHSH, CDR2 LQKENI. The CDR3 runs to 17 residues. The CDR3 sequence: CASSRIKTGLNNSPLHF. The CDR3 nucleotides read TGTGCCAGCTCACGTATAAAGACAGGCTTAAATAATTCACCCCTCCACTTT.

This clonotype appeared a few times. This chain connects TRBV18 to TRBJ2-1, with 8 bases fitting TRBD1. Trimming cost V 6 bases and J 6 bases; bases outside gene matches: 4. Germline assignment: CDR1 KGHSH and CDR2 LQKENI. The CDR3 has 13 amino acids. CDR3 DNA: TGTGCCAGCTCGCAGCAGGGGGCCAATGAGCAGTTCTTC. Its translation is CASSQQGANEQFF.

The V and J genes are TRBV14 and TRBJ2-3; TRBD2 aligns across 7 bases. The V gene's germline CDR1 is SGHDN and CDR2 FVKESK. Trimming cost V 1 base and J 6 bases; bases outside gene matches: 13. This CDR3 region has 17 residues. Written as DNA, the CDR3 is TGTGCCAGCAGCCAAGCCCGGGTGGCGGGGGACCAGGATACGCAGTATTTT. Amino acids: CASSQARVAGDQDTQYF. Supplemented by reference TRBV14 and TRBJ2-3, the full variable domain reads EAGVTQFPSHSVIEKGQTVTLRCDPISGHDNLYWYRRVMGKEIKFLLHFVKESKQDESGMPNNRFLAERTGGTYSTLKVQPAELEDSGVYFCASSQARVAGDQDTQYFGPGTRLTVL.

The gene calls are TRBV7-2 and TRBJ2-5; 11 bases are a match to TRBD2. V lost 5 bases to trimming and J lost 4 bases; unmatched junction nucleotides: 6. The CDR3 is made up of 15 amino acids. The germline V gene encodes CDR1 SGHTA and CDR2 FQGNSA. DNA of the CDR3: TGTGCCAGCAGCCTTAGCGGGGGGGCGCGAGAGACCCAGTACTTC. It translates to CASSLSGGARETQYF.

This clonotype has ten or more counts. The chain is built from TRBV3-1 and TRBJ1-1; TRBD1 might be the D (6 bases). V was cut by 0 bases and J by 8 bases, with 16 bases left in between. The CDR3 covers 15 residues. Looked up from germline, CDR1 is LGHDT and CDR2 is YNNKEL (reference sequence). CDR3 DNA sequence: TGTGCCAGCAGCCAAGATAATGTGGCTACAGGGGAAGCTTTCTTT. Encoded protein: CASSQDNVATGEAFF.

The J gene is TRBJ1-2, the V gene TRBV5-1; no definite D call. The CDR3 consists of 18 residues. Trimming removed 2 bases at V and 3 bases at J, with 23 bases between. Germline V gives CDR1 SGHRS, CDR2 YFSETQ. CDR3 protein: CASSFSITNHPGDYGYTF. CDR3 in DNA: TGCGCCAGCAGCTTCTCGATCACGAATCACCCTGGGGACTATGGCTACACCTTC.

This clonotype was counted only a few times. The J gene is TRBJ2-1, the V gene TRBV7-6; D is unresolved. The V and J ends lost 5 bases and 11 bases respectively, with 13 bases between them. This CDR3 region has 12 residues. The V gene's germline CDR1 is SGHVS and CDR2 FNYEAQ. CDR3 protein: CASSPADGKQFF. CDR3 coding DNA: TGTGCCAGCAGCCCCGCGGATGGGAAGCAGTTCTTC.

This clonotype turned up a few times. The J gene is TRBJ1-5, the V gene TRBV7-2, with 12 positions matching TRBD1. This CDR3 contains 16 residues. Germline V gene sequence: CDR1 SGHTA, CDR2 FQGNSA. Trimming at V came to 5 bases and at J to 11 bases, leaving 13 bases not matched to a gene. CDR3 bases: TGTGCCAGCAGCAGAGTGGGACAGGGGGCCTCCATGTCCCAGCATTTT. Its protein is CASSRVGQGASMSQHF.

As DNA, the CDR3 is TGCAGTGCCCATCCGGACAGGGGGGTATCCTATAATTCACCCCTCCACTTT. This codes for CSAHPDRGVSYNSPLHF. This sequence joins TRBV20-1 and TRBJ1-6; 10 bases align to TRBD1. This CDR3 has 17 amino acids. After removal of 6 bases from V and 1 base from J, the junction contained 9 bases not matched to a gene. Germline values: CDR1 DFQATT, CDR2 SNEGSKA (reference sequence).

This clonotype was detected ten times or more. J is TRBJ1-5 and V is TRBV7-2; D gene uncertain. Trimming removed 4 bases at V and 4 bases at J, with 8 bases between. The germline V gene has CDR1 SGHTA and CDR2 FQGNSA. The CDR3 loop spans 13 amino acids. CDR3 region: CASSSSENQPQHF. CDR3 sequence (DNA): TGTGCCAGCAGCTCCTCAGAAAATCAGCCCCAGCATTTT.

This rearrangement joins TRBV7-9 to TRBJ2-3; possibly TRBD2 for D (6 bases). Germline CDR1 SEHNR, CDR2 FQNEAQ (reference sequence). Trimming removed 1 base from V and 2 bases from J, with 10 bases in between. This CDR3 comprises 15 residues. CDR3 sequence: CASSLGGGITDTQYF. The CDR3 DNA reads as TGTGCCAGCAGCTTAGGTGGCGGGATCACAGATACGCAGTATTTT.

This clonotype was observed at least ten times. This chain joins TRBV14 and TRBJ2-1; D not resolved. V lost 2 bases, J lost 6 bases, and 8 bases lay in between. The CDR3 length is 13 residues. Germline V gene data show CDR1 as SGHDN and CDR2 as FVKESK. The CDR3 sequence: CASSQSGPNEQFF. CDR3 nucleotides: TGTGCCAGCAGCCAAAGTGGACCCAATGAGCAGTTCTTC.